A single sample gave rise to the 6 T cell receptor beta chains below, sequenced in a study of blood T cell repertoires in COVID-19. Sequenced by immunoSEQ multiplex PCR; TCRdb stores in-frame clones only, minus some. The sample comprises over 200,000 clones, about 83% of which are singletons, and roughly 8.8% rests with the top ten. The specimen was peripheral blood. Every receptor here comes from a man aged 40-50 years with active or convalescent COVID-19.

Comment on this clone: Within the sample, other DNA sequences also encode this same CDR3. The V call is TRBV5-4, the J call TRBJ2-3, with 8 bases aligning to TRBD1. V lost 0 bases and J lost 4; bases outside the gene matches: 1. The CDR3 consists of 14 residues. Germline-derived CDR1 and CDR2 are SGHNT and YYREEE (reference sequence). CDR3 DNA sequence: TGTGCCAGCAGCTTGGACAGGGGGGCAGATACGCAGTATTTT. It encodes CASSLDRGADTQYF.

V and J are TRBV6-5 and TRBJ2-3, with TRBD1 matching over 8 bases. Trimming removed 7 bases from V and 1 base from J; junction bases left unmatched: 7. The CDR3 length is 15 residues. Germline CDR1 and CDR2: MNHEY and SVGAGI. The CDR3 sequence is CASIQDRVRTDTQYF. The CDR3 DNA sequence: TGTGCCAGCATCCAGGACAGGGTGCGCACAGATACGCAGTATTTT.

Details on this clone: Sequence at one end of the junction differs from germline and may be a read error. This chain uses TRBV7-7 with TRBJ1-4; D perhaps matches TRBD1 (5 bases). The CDR3 has 15 amino acids. Germline V lookup: CDR1 SSHAT, CDR2 FNYEAQ (reference sequence). This CDR3 is CASSLGGGVGEKLFF. The CDR3 nucleotides are TGTGCTAGCAGCTTAGGCGGGGGAGTAGGCGAAAAACTGTTTTTT.

This clone was recorded a few times. V usage is TRBV5-5 and J usage is TRBJ1-1, with D possibly being TRBD1 (5 bases). CDR3 length: 16 amino acids. Germline V lookup: CDR1 SGHKS, CDR2 YYEKEE (reference sequence). Trimming shortened V by 4 bases and J by 2 bases, and 18 bases separated the two germline ends. The CDR3 DNA is TGTGCCAGCAGCGATAAGGTGACTGGGGCAAACACTGAAGCTTTCTTT. Its translation: CASSDKVTGANTEAFF.

This clone has just one count. The chain is built from TRBV5-6 and TRBJ2-7; tentatively, D is TRBD2 (6 bases). V was cut by 0 bases and J by 4 bases, with 8 bases left in between. CDR3 length: 13 amino acids. In germline, CDR1 is SGHDT, CDR2 YYEEEE. CDR3 protein: CASSLGLEYEQYF. CDR3 nucleotide sequence: TGTGCCAGCAGCTTGGGACTAGAGTACGAGCAGTACTTC.

The rearrangement links TRBV5-1 to TRBJ1-2; D is possibly TRBD1 (5 bases). With 5 bases removed from V and 4 bases from J, the gap between germline ends came to 18 bases. This CDR3 contains 15 residues. CDR1 SGHRS and CDR2 YFSETQ come from the germline V gene. The CDR3 nucleotides are TGCGCCAGCAGGCCCTGGGGGGAAAAAAGCTATGGCTACACCTTC. Protein: CASRPWGEKSYGYTF.